This T cell receptor (beta chain) originates from a study of beta chain features in type 1 diabetes. Germline V lookup: CDR1 LGHNA, CDR2 YNFKEQ. There are 16 residues in the CDR3. The germline V and J ends were trimmed by 0 bases and 2 bases, with 11 bases remaining between them. Expressed TCRB transcripts were sequenced because the entire RNA isolate underwent reverse transcription. Measured with immunoSEQ multiplex PCR; TCRdb has only the in-frame clones, and not every one. The table has 620,000 or so clones, less than 20% seen once. Purity exceeded 98% in all sorted populations. This clone was counted between two and nine times.

The V and J genes are TRBV4-2 and TRBJ2-1, with D perhaps matching TRBD2 (6 bases). The origin of this receptor is a man aged 18 to 35 in good health. The specimen was naive CD4+ T cells from blood. CDR3 DNA: TGTGCCAGCAGCCAAGAGGAGGGGTGGACCTACAATGAGCAGTTCTTC. Amino acid sequence: CASSQEEGWTYNEQFF.